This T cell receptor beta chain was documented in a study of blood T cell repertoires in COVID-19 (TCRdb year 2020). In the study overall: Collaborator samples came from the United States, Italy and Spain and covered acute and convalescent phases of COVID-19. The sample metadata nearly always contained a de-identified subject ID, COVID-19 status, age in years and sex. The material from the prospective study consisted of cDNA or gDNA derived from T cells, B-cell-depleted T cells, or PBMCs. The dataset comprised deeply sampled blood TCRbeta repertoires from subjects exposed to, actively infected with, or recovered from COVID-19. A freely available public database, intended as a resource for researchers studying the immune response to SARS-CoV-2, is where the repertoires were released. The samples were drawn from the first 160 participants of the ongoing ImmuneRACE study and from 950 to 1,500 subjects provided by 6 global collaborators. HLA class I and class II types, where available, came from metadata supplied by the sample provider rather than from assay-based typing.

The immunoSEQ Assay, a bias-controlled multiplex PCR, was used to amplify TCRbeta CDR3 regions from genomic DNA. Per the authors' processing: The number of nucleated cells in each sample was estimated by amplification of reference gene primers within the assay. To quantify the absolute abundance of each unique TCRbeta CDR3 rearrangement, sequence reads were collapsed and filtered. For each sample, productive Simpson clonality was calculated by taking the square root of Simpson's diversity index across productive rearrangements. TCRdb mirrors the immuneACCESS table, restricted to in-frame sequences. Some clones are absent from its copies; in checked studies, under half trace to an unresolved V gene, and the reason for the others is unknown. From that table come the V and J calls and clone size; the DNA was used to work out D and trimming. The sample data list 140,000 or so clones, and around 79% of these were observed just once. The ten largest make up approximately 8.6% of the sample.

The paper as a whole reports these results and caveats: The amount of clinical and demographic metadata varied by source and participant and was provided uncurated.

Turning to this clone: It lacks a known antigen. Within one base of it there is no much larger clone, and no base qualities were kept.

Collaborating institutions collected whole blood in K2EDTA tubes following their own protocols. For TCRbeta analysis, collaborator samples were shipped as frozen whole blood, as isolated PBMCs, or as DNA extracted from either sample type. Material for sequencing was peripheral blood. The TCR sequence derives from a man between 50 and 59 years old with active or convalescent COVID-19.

The sequence in DNA is TGTGCCAGCAGCAGACAGTACTCTGGAAACACCATATATTTT. Its translation is CASSRQYSGNTIYF. The V and J segments used are TRBV21-1 and TRBJ1-3; the D call in the table, TRBD1, was not verified against the DNA. TRBV21-1 is deemed a pseudogene. Spanning cysteine to phenylalanine, the CDR3 consists of 14 amino acids. The kept DNA is CDR3 alone, 42 bases in frame from the first base.